Presented here are 16 T cell receptor beta chains from one specimen sequenced in a study of blood T cell repertoires in COVID-19. Method: immunoSEQ multiplex PCR; TCRdb's copy keeps in-frame clones and lacks some. This table has about 120,000 clones, 90% appearing once. The sample taken for sequencing was peripheral blood. Source of these receptors: a woman in her sixties or seventies with COVID-19, enrolled during active disease.

This chain uses TRBV29-1 with TRBJ2-3, with 7 bases aligning to TRBD1. V lost 7 bases and J lost 1; bases outside the gene matches: 8. CDR3 length: 14 residues. Per germline, CDR1 SQVTM and CDR2 ANQGSEA. The DNA of the CDR3 is TGCAGCGCCGCCGACAGGGCTCGCACAGATACGCAGTATTTT. This codes for CSAADRARTDTQYF.

The chain joins TRBV5-1 to TRBJ2-2; 7 bases are shared with TRBD1. The germline gives CDR1 SGHRS, CDR2 YFSETQ. The CDR3 has 16 residues. V lost 6 bases, J lost 6 bases, and 14 bases stayed unmatched. CDR3 residues: CASTFRQGSGPGELFF. DNA for the CDR3: TGCGCCAGCACCTTCAGACAGGGATCTGGCCCCGGGGAGCTGTTTTTT.

This clone has only a few counts. This sequence joins TRBV19 and TRBJ1-3; D might be TRBD1 (6 bases). This CDR3 spans 16 amino acids. The germline V and J ends were trimmed by 6 bases and 4 bases, with 19 bases remaining between them. CDR1 is LNHDA, CDR2 SQIVND, per germline (reference sequence). As DNA, the CDR3 is TGTGCCAGTAGCATGGATGGGGGCTTGCTAGGAAACACCATATATTTT. Amino acid sequence: CASSMDGGLLGNTIYF.

This chain connects TRBV4-2 to TRBJ1-2, with 12 bases fitting TRBD1. The germline gives CDR1 LGHNA, CDR2 YNFKEQ. The CDR3 extends over 16 amino acids. V was clipped by 5 bases and J by 7 bases; unmatched bases: 11. The CDR3 DNA reads as TGTGCCAGCAGCGCCTCCGGGACAGGGGGCATCGCTGGCTACACCTTC. This translates into CASSASGTGGIAGYTF.

V gene TRBV10-3 combines with J gene TRBJ1-4, with D unclear. Germline values: CDR1 ENHRY, CDR2 SYGVKD. V was shortened by 4 bases and J by 8 bases, with 14 bases between the two germline ends. The CDR3 is made up of 14 amino acids. The DNA of the CDR3 is TGTGCCATCAGTGGCGGAGGGTCGGGCGAAAAACTGTTTTTT. It codes for CAISGGGSGEKLFF.

Only one count was recorded for this clone. The gene calls are TRBV6-6 and TRBJ1-2, with 9 bases fitting TRBD1. The CDR3 is 15 residues long. J gave up 8 bases and V 0 bases, and 7 bases lay outside the gene matches. CDR1 MNHNY and CDR2 SVGAGI come from the germline V gene (reference sequence). The CDR3 bases are TGTGCCAGCAGTTACTCGACCGGACAGGGGAACGGCTACACCTTC. Translated: CASSYSTGQGNGYTF.

The chain carries TRBV2 and TRBJ2-5; 7 bases are shared with TRBD1. From germline, CDR1 is SNHLY and CDR2 FYNNEI. The CDR3 contains 15 residues. Trimming took 2 bases from V and 5 from J; bases not matched to a gene: 8. In DNA, the CDR3 is TGTGCCAGCAGTGAACAGGGACAGAGGGGGGAGACCCAGTACTTC. It codes for CASSEQGQRGETQYF.

This chain joins TRBV5-5 and TRBJ2-7, with TRBD1 identical over 8 bases. The ends lost 2 bases at V and 2 bases at J; junction bases unmatched: 3. Germline-derived CDR1 and CDR2 are SGHKS and YYEKEE (reference sequence). CDR3 length: 14 amino acids. The CDR3 here is CASSLQQGAYEQYF. CDR3 DNA sequence: TGTGCCAGCAGCTTACAACAGGGGGCCTACGAGCAGTACTTC.

A single count supports this clone. The chain is built from TRBV19 and TRBJ2-1; 12 bases line up with TRBD1. V gave up 2 bases and J gave up 3 bases; unmatched junction bases: 8. From germline, CDR1 is LNHDA and CDR2 SQIVND (reference sequence). CDR3 length: 18 amino acids. The CDR3 DNA sequence: TGTGCCAGTAGTATACGTCGCGGGACAGGGGGCTTCTACAATGAGCAGTTCTTC. Translation gives CASSIRRGTGGFYNEQFF.

J is TRBJ2-2 and V is TRBV4-2, with 10 bases matching TRBD2. The CDR3 is made up of 17 amino acids. CDR1 and CDR2 (germline): LGHNA, YNFKEQ. The V segment lost 0 bases and the J segment 5 bases; nucleotides outside the gene matches: 6. The CDR3 DNA follows: TGTGCCAGCAGCCAAGAAGGCCAGCGGGGGGGTACCGGGGAGCTGTTTTTT. It is translated as CASSQEGQRGGTGELFF.

The CDR3 protein is CASSYSSVGTANTEAFF. CDR3 DNA: TGTGCCAGCAGTTACTCGAGTGTGGGCACGGCGAACACTGAAGCTTTCTTT. The chain employs TRBV6-2 or TRBV6-3 and TRBJ1-1; D remains unclear. This CDR3 is built from 17 residues. The germline V and J ends were trimmed by 0 bases and 1 base, with 15 bases remaining between them. CDR1 is MNHEY, CDR2 SVGEGT, per germline.

CDR3 coding DNA: TGTGCCAGCAGCCCGGTCATTGGGGGAGGGGGCTACACCTTC. The encoded protein is CASSPVIGGGGYTF. The chain links TRBV7-2 to TRBJ1-2; D is possibly TRBD1 (5 bases). The germline V gene has CDR1 SGHTA and CDR2 FQGNSA. CDR3 length equals 14 residues. Between the trimmed V and J ends, which lost 5 bases and 8 bases, there was a span of 18 bases.

The V and J genes are TRBV3-1 (or the pseudogene TRBV3-2) and TRBJ2-5; TRBD1 agrees at 7 bases. CDR3 length equals 13 residues. Germline CDR1 LGHDT, CDR2 YNNKEL (reference sequence). Trimming at V came to 3 bases and at J to 4 bases, leaving 2 bases not matched to a gene. CDR3: CASSQNRGETQYF. The CDR3 region has the DNA TGTGCCAGCAGCCAGAACAGGGGAGAGACCCAGTACTTC.

The chain links TRBV19 to TRBJ2-2, with D possibly TRBD1 on 5 matching bases. The germline gives CDR1 LNHDA, CDR2 SQIVND (reference sequence). Trimming pared 6 bases from V and 3 bases from J, leaving 11 bases between. The CDR3 runs 14 residues. This chain's CDR3 is CASSSDRDTGELFF. CDR3 in DNA: TGTGCCAGTAGCAGCGACAGAGACACCGGGGAGCTGTTTTTT.

The chain links TRBV6-2 or TRBV6-3 to TRBJ1-1; no clear D gene. CDR3 length: 14 residues. The germline V gene has CDR1 MNHEY and CDR2 SVGEGT. V shed 4 bases and J shed 0 bases, with 9 bases lying between them. The CDR3 DNA reads as TGTGCCAGCAGTTTTACAGTCATGAACACTGAAGCTTTCTTT. Protein sequence: CASSFTVMNTEAFF.

CDR3 nucleotides: TGTGCCAGCAGCCCGACAGGGAACACTGAAGCTTTCTTT. This sequence encodes CASSPTGNTEAFF. The chain uses TRBV3-1 (or the pseudogene TRBV3-2) and TRBJ1-1; a possible D gene is TRBD1 (6 bases). CDR3 length equals 13 residues. From germline, CDR1 is LGHDT and CDR2 YNNKEL (reference sequence). Trimming took off 4 bases at V and 1 base at J, with 7 bases between the two ends.